The next 3 T cell receptor beta chains were all read from a single sample in a study of T cells in Graves' hyperthyroidism and ophthalmopathy (dated by TCRdb to the late 2010s). To prepare the library, multiplex PCR was applied. These reads were obtained on an Illumina HiSeq 2000. The TCR beta CDR3 regions were amplified from RNA transcripts. A first-round RT-PCR of the TCR CDR3 used the HTBI primer set with the Qiagen OneStep RT-PCR kit. In TCRdb, the public reads were trimmed at Q25 with fastp and aligned with MiXCR, with productive beta chains retained. Every CDR3 protein is listed once, alongside the most common genes and DNA of its rows. Across this sample there are roughly 570,000 distinct CDR3 sequences, with roughly 46% seen only once. The top ten clonotypes cover around 8% of the sample. The sequencing input was peripheral blood or thyroid tissue (not recorded which). Receptors were obtained from a woman aged 18-35 years with Graves' hyperthyroidism.

This clonotype was seen more than once but under ten times. The chain couples TRBV6-6 to TRBJ1-1, with a weak D call TRBD1 (5 bases). Trimming took off 6 bases at V and 8 bases at J, with 19 bases between the two ends. CDR1 MNHNY and CDR2 SVGAGI come from the germline V gene (reference sequence). This CDR3 contains 14 residues. The CDR3 DNA sequence: TGTGCCAGCAGATTGACAGCCGGAATCCAAGAAGCTTTCTTT. It yields the protein CASRLTAGIQEAFF.

The table lists this clonotype with many counts. The chain is built from TRBV25-1 and TRBJ1-1; 8 bases map to TRBD1. The V gene end was trimmed by 7 bases and the J gene end by 6 bases; junction bases not matched to a gene: 4. The CDR3 runs to 12 residues. CDR1 is MGHDK, CDR2 SYGVNS, per germline. The CDR3 DNA is TGTGCCAGCAACACAGGGGGGCCTGAAGCTTTCTTT. This sequence encodes CASNTGGPEAFF.

The V call is TRBV10-1, the J call TRBJ2-5; 7 bases align to TRBD2. Germline V gene data show CDR1 as WNHNN and CDR2 as SYGVQD (reference sequence). The J segment lost 5 bases and the V segment lost 2 bases, leaving 5 bases of the junction unmatched. The CDR3 totals 14 residues. CDR3 residues: CASSEVVGGETQYF. The CDR3 bases are TGCGCCAGCAGTGAGGTAGTGGGGGGGGAGACCCAGTACTTC.